A selection of T cell receptor beta chains follows, all from one sample in a study of identical twins. Using its own MiXCR run on the 5' RACE reads, TCRdb lists one record per CDR3 protein. The table lists about 250,000 distinct CDR3 sequences, roughly 8% of them singletons. The same sample was also used in a study of yellow fever vaccine responses in identical twins.

The material sequenced was CD8+ T cells sorted from blood. Every receptor here comes from a young woman in good health. Each CDR3 is given with its conserved first and last residue. D genes are given only for firm matches. A clone size is listed for some rows: how often the clone was seen (once, few, many), or a class if it is expanded.

j_gene: TRBJ2-1; d_gene: .; v_gene: TRBV5-6; abundance: .; CDR3nt: TGTGCCAGCAGCCCAGGGTGGGAGTCCTACAATGAGCAGTTCTTC; CDR3aa: CASSPGWESYNEQFF
j_gene: TRBJ2-1; d_gene: TRBD1; v_gene: TRBV18; abundance: .; CDR3nt: TGTGCCAGCTCACCGAACGGGACAGCCCTCAAAATATTATACAATGAGCAGTTCTTC; CDR3aa: CASSPNGTALKILYNEQFF
j_gene: TRBJ2-2; d_gene: .; v_gene: TRBV6-2/TRBV6-3; abundance: .; CDR3nt: TGTGCCAGCAGTTATGGCGTTGAGGGAAACACCGGGGAGCTGTTTTTT; CDR3aa: CASSYGVEGNTGELFF
j_gene: TRBJ2-7; d_gene: .; v_gene: TRBV2; abundance: .; CDR3nt: TGTGCCAGCAGTGAAGCGCTTGGGAGTGCTAGGGAGCAGTACTTC; CDR3aa: CASSEALGSAREQYF
j_gene: TRBJ2-7; d_gene: .; v_gene: TRBV20-1; abundance: .; CDR3nt: TGCAGTGCCGCACTTGGGCAGTACTTC; CDR3aa: CSAALGQYF
j_gene: TRBJ2-1; d_gene: .; v_gene: TRBV20-1; abundance: many; CDR3nt: TGCAGTGCTAGAGAAGGCAGGGACCACAATGAGCAGTTCTTC; CDR3aa: CSAREGRDHNEQFF
j_gene: TRBJ2-1; d_gene: .; v_gene: TRBV12-3/TRBV12-4; abundance: many; CDR3nt: TGTGCCAGCAGTGCCGGGACTTTGCGGGGGTTCTTC; CDR3aa: CASSAGTLRGFF
j_gene: TRBJ2-1; d_gene: TRBD1; v_gene: TRBV6-1; abundance: .; CDR3nt: TGTGCCAGCAGTGGAACACTCCGGGACAGGGATATCAATGAGCAGTTCTTC; CDR3aa: CASSGTLRDRDINEQFF
j_gene: TRBJ2-2; d_gene: .; v_gene: TRBV15; abundance: many; CDR3nt: TGTGCCACCAGCAGAAACACCGGGGAGCTGTTTTTT; CDR3aa: CATSRNTGELFF
j_gene: TRBJ1-4; d_gene: .; v_gene: TRBV7-9; abundance: few; CDR3nt: TGTGCCAGCAGCTTAATCCCGGAAAATGAAAAACTGTTTTTT; CDR3aa: CASSLIPENEKLFF
j_gene: TRBJ2-3; d_gene: .; v_gene: TRBV4-3; abundance: many; CDR3nt: TGCGCCAGCAGCTCCTCAGGTACTGGTACGCCAGATACGCAGTATTTT; CDR3aa: CASSSSGTGTPDTQYF
j_gene: TRBJ1-6; d_gene: TRBD1; v_gene: TRBV15; abundance: .; CDR3nt: TGTGCCACCAGCAGAGATGCCGGGACAGGGAATTCACCCCTCCACTTT; CDR3aa: CATSRDAGTGNSPLHF
j_gene: TRBJ2-5; d_gene: TRBD2; v_gene: TRBV20-1; abundance: many; CDR3nt: TGCAGTGCTAGAGACGTAGCGGGAGGGCCTGATGAGACCCAGTACTTC; CDR3aa: CSARDVAGGPDETQYF
j_gene: TRBJ2-3; d_gene: .; v_gene: TRBV6-1; abundance: few; CDR3nt: TGTGCCAGCAGTGAAGTGCGGGGCCGGACAGATACGCAGTATTTT; CDR3aa: CASSEVRGRTDTQYF
j_gene: TRBJ2-1; d_gene: .; v_gene: TRBV12-5; abundance: .; CDR3nt: TGTGCTAGTGGGCCTAGCACTGGCGTTAATGAGCAGTTCTTC; CDR3aa: CASGPSTGVNEQFF
j_gene: TRBJ2-1; d_gene: .; v_gene: TRBV20-1; abundance: .; CDR3nt: TGCAGTGCTAGACCCACGCCGGATGAGCAGTTCTTC; CDR3aa: CSARPTPDEQFF
j_gene: TRBJ1-2; d_gene: .; v_gene: TRBV27; abundance: .; CDR3nt: TGTGCCAGCACTCCGATCGGGGCCCAGAGGTATGGCTACACCTTC; CDR3aa: CASTPIGAQRYGYTF
j_gene: TRBJ2-1; d_gene: TRBD1; v_gene: TRBV7-6; abundance: .; CDR3nt: TGTGCCGGCGGGACAGGGGGCGAGCAGTTCTTC; CDR3aa: CAGGTGGEQFF
j_gene: TRBJ2-7; d_gene: .; v_gene: TRBV7-6; abundance: many; CDR3nt: TGTGCCAGCAGCTTAGCGTTTACCTACGAGCAGTACTTC; CDR3aa: CASSLAFTYEQYF
j_gene: TRBJ2-6; d_gene: .; v_gene: TRBV4-1; abundance: few; CDR3nt: TGCGCCAGCAGCGAGCTTGCGAGCTCTGGGGCCAACGTCCTGACTTTC; CDR3aa: CASSELASSGANVLTF
j_gene: TRBJ1-2; d_gene: TRBD1; v_gene: TRBV10-3; abundance: .; CDR3nt: TGTGCCATCAGAACCGGGACAGAGATTCGCTATGGCTACACCTTC; CDR3aa: CAIRTGTEIRYGYTF
j_gene: TRBJ2-5; d_gene: TRBD2; v_gene: TRBV7-6; abundance: few; CDR3nt: TGTGCCAGCAGCTTAGTACTAGCACTAGCGGAAAACCAAGAGACCCAGTACTTC; CDR3aa: CASSLVLALAENQETQYF
j_gene: TRBJ1-1; d_gene: .; v_gene: TRBV12-3/TRBV12-4; abundance: many; CDR3nt: TGTGCCAGCAGTTCAGTGAACACTGAAGCTTTCTTT; CDR3aa: CASSSVNTEAFF
j_gene: TRBJ2-1; d_gene: .; v_gene: TRBV7-9; abundance: .; CDR3nt: TGTGCCAGCAGCCTGTGGACGGCCTCCTACAATGAGCAGTTCTTC; CDR3aa: CASSLWTASYNEQFF
j_gene: TRBJ2-1; d_gene: .; v_gene: TRBV9; abundance: few; CDR3nt: TGTGCCAGCAGCGTAGGAGGGACAACCAATGAGCAGTTCTTC; CDR3aa: CASSVGGTTNEQFF
j_gene: TRBJ2-1; d_gene: TRBD1; v_gene: TRBV20-1; abundance: .; CDR3nt: TGCAGTGCTAGAGTGGGGACAGGGATGAATGAGCAGTTCTTC; CDR3aa: CSARVGTGMNEQFF
j_gene: TRBJ2-7; d_gene: .; v_gene: TRBV27; abundance: .; CDR3nt: TGTGCCAGCAGTATAGAGGGGGGCTACGAGCAGTACTTC; CDR3aa: CASSIEGGYEQYF
j_gene: TRBJ1-2; d_gene: .; v_gene: TRBV7-9; abundance: few; CDR3nt: TGTGCCAGCAGCCCTCCGGTGAGGGGAGGCGGTGGCTACACCTTC; CDR3aa: CASSPPVRGGGGYTF
j_gene: TRBJ2-1; d_gene: TRBD2; v_gene: TRBV27; abundance: few; CDR3nt: TGTGCCAGCAAGAGCGGGAACTCCTACAATGAGCAGTTCTTC; CDR3aa: CASKSGNSYNEQFF
j_gene: TRBJ2-1; d_gene: TRBD1; v_gene: TRBV4-1; abundance: few; CDR3nt: TGCGCCGCTGGGACAGGGAGTCTGAATGAGCAGTTCTTC; CDR3aa: CAAGTGSLNEQFF
j_gene: TRBJ1-6; d_gene: .; v_gene: TRBV7-2; abundance: many; CDR3nt: TGTGCCAGCAGCTCCAGGGGCAGGGTGGATTCACCCCTCCACTTT; CDR3aa: CASSSRGRVDSPLHF
j_gene: TRBJ2-1; d_gene: TRBD2; v_gene: TRBV11-2; abundance: few; CDR3nt: TGTGCCAGCAGCTTAGAGCCTAGCGGGGATTACAATGAGCAGTTCTTC; CDR3aa: CASSLEPSGDYNEQFF